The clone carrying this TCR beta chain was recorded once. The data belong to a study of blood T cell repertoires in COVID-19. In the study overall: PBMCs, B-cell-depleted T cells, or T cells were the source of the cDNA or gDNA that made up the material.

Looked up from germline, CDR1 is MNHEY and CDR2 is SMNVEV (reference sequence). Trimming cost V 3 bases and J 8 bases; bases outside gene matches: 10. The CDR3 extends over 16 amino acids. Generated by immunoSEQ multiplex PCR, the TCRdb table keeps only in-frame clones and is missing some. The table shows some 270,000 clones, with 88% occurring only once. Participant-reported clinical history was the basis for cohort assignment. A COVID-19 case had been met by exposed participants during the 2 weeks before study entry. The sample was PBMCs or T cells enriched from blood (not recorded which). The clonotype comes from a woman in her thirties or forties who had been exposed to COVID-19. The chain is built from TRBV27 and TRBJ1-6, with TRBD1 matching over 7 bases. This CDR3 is CASSFPRDRSYSPLHF. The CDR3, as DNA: TGTGCCAGCAGTTTCCCCCGGGACAGAAGTTATTCACCCCTCCACTTT.